Below, one T cell receptor (beta chain) is given with its context. Healthy Caucasian individuals from Russia aged 6 to 90 were enrolled as donors. This sample stems from a study of blood T cells in healthy people across ages. The authors ran a second PCR of 7 to 11 cycles using a sample-barcoded 5' primer and a J-beta primer mix. TCRdb re-called the 5' RACE reads through MiXCR, storing one row per CDR3 protein. The table records 900,000 to 950,000 distinct CDR3 sequences, just under 30% of them present only once. From germline, CDR1 is SGHTA and CDR2 FQGNSA. V dropped 3 bases and J dropped 9 bases, with 13 bases sitting between them. The CDR3 length is 13 residues. This sample also belongs to another study, concerning T cells of mothers and their children. That paper adds: Samples came from a few healthy Caucasian mothers and their six children. The M1S primer of the second PCR added sample barcodes and 2-4 random nucleotides. In each mother, TCR beta CDR3 reads exceeded 9.5 million; in each child, they numbered several million.

This receptor was obtained from a woman in her 40s in good health. Source material: blood. The V call is TRBV7-2, the J call TRBJ2-3; D gene ambiguous. The DNA for the CDR3 is TGTGCCAGCAGCTTCCCCCCCACGGAAACGCAGTATTTT. Its translation is CASSFPPTETQYF. Full variable domain (remainder filled in from reference TRBV7-2 and TRBJ2-3): GAGVSQSPSNKVTEKGKDVELRCDPISGHTALYWYRQSLGQGLEFLIYFQGNSAPDKSGLPSDRFSAERTGGSVSTLTIQRTQQEDSAVYLCASSFPPTETQYFGPGTRLTVL.